The rows below give T cell receptor beta chains drawn from one sample of a study of T-cell reconstitution after alpha-beta-depleted transplantation in children. Via MiXCR, TCRdb re-called the PCR reads, giving one row per CDR3 protein. In the table there are 200,000 to 250,000 distinct CDR3 sequences, approximately 9.5% of which are singletons. The specimen comprised PBMCs from the stem cell graft donor, sampled from the stem cell graft. Source of these receptors: a human donor who donated a stem cell graft to a child with acute lymphoblastic leukemia. Each CDR3 is given with its conserved first and last residue. Size is stated for part of the rows, as once, few or many counts, or as a class when the clone is expanded.

abundance	len	j_gene	v_gene	CDR3aa
many	11	TRBJ2-1	TRBV12-3/TRBV12-4	CASSPQFEQFF
many	14	TRBJ2-1	TRBV7-2	CASNRQSSYNEQFF
many	13	TRBJ2-3	TRBV20-1	CSAVGISTDTQYF
NA	15	TRBJ1-6	TRBV3-1	CASSQGLDRHSPLHF
NA	15	TRBJ2-4	TRBV12-3/TRBV12-4	CASSLVRGSKNIQYF
many	16	TRBJ2-2	TRBV27	CASSPQRGGNTGELFF
NA	19	TRBJ1-1	TRBV4-3	CASSQDNRLAHGIVTEAFF
many	14	TRBJ2-3	TRBV7-9	CASSLGSSGDTQYF
many	15	TRBJ2-7	TRBV27	CASSPRRQDSYEQYF
many	13	TRBJ1-5	TRBV20-1	CSARVSGERPQHF
many	16	TRBJ1-2	TRBV4-1	CASSQVAGGAGYGYTF
NA	18	TRBJ1-5	TRBV4-2	CASSQDLGQGAGNQPQHF
NA	19	TRBJ2-5	TRBV18	CASSPQVQSSVLRRETQYF
few	18	TRBJ1-5	TRBV4-1	CASSPPPGEVSSNQPQHF
many	14	TRBJ2-7	TRBV29-1	CSVVTGGSSYEQYF
NA	14	TRBJ1-2	TRBV30	CAWSVPTGTYGYTF
many	12	TRBJ2-1	TRBV3-1	CASSTGHNEQFF
NA	12	TRBJ1-5	TRBV7-9	CASSSINQPQHF
NA	14	TRBJ1-1	TRBV6-1	CASSRGEWNTEAFF
many	16	TRBJ1-1	TRBV7-8	CASSLEPGPINTEAFF
NA	15	TRBJ1-5	TRBV5-6	CASSAWEVANQPQHF
few	15	TRBJ2-5	TRBV15	CATSRAGQVEETQYF
few	14	TRBJ2-7	TRBV7-2	CASSLEQGVTEQYF
many	13	TRBJ1-1	TRBV18	CASSPSENTEAFF
few	12	TRBJ2-5	TRBV30	CAWSLGQETQYF
many	12	TRBJ2-7	TRBV5-6	CASSLLPYEQYF
few	16	TRBJ1-2	TRBV7-2	CASSLASSAAIYGYTF
many	14	TRBJ1-5	TRBV20-1	CSARGSLSNQPQHF
many	15	TRBJ2-1	TRBV9	CASSVTSGSYNEQFF
once	16	TRBJ2-7	TRBV11-2	CASSPLRRQGVYEQYF
many	16	TRBJ1-1	TRBV9	CASSVTQVLMNTEAFF
NA	14	TRBJ2-5	TRBV5-2	CARGPGLVGETQYF
NA	13	TRBJ1-2	TRBV14	CASSQVRNYGYTF
NA	13	TRBJ2-5	TRBV30	CAWSGQGGETQYF
many	19	TRBJ1-2	TRBV4-1	CASSHHPGQGWGANYGYTF
NA	17	TRBJ1-5	TRBV7-8	CASSLRSNGIGNQPQHF
few	17	TRBJ2-2	TRBV5-1	CASSPGTQSSNTGELFF
many	16	TRBJ2-1	TRBV12-3/TRBV12-4	CASSPLAGGMAGEQFF
many	15	TRBJ2-1	TRBV4-2	CASSATMGGLNEQFF
NA	13	TRBJ2-1	TRBV30	CAWRYPGYNEQFF
NA	13	TRBJ2-2	TRBV29-1	CSVRRGATGELFF
NA	14	TRBJ1-1	TRBV18	CASSFDEKDGEAFF
NA	14	TRBJ1-4	TRBV25-1	CASSDKGAGEKLFF
once	16	TRBJ1-5	TRBV6-5	CASRPQQGLINQPQHF
few	14	TRBJ1-2	TRBV20-1	CSAREAGGPFGYTF
NA	11	TRBJ2-7	TRBV2	CASSVWSEQYF
NA	18	TRBJ1-1	TRBV20-1	CSARGIDQGGEVNTEAFF
few	13	TRBJ1-6	TRBV29-1	CSVEETLNSPLHF
NA	15	TRBJ2-1	TRBV5-1	CASSSFGDGYNEQFF
NA	12	TRBJ2-5	TRBV20-1	CSAGGAQETQYF
NA	15	TRBJ2-3	TRBV5-1	CASSLQGTRTDTQYF
few	15	TRBJ2-1	TRBV7-2	CASSLNGGQGYEQFF
few	17	TRBJ1-4	TRBV9	CASSGGQGSYTNEKLFF
NA	16	TRBJ1-2	TRBV6-5	CASSYSTLGGRYGYTF
few	16	TRBJ1-6	TRBV7-9	CASSLAVGLGDSPLHF
few	14	TRBJ2-7	TRBV5-1	CASRREQGNYEQYF
NA	15	TRBJ2-7	TRBV6-5	CASSSPWGVNYEQYF
NA	13	TRBJ2-7	TRBV7-2	CASSLGPQYEQYF
few	14	TRBJ2-5	TRBV5-5	CASSLVRDQETQYF
few	17	TRBJ1-2	TRBV6-5	CASSYSPSNSKEYGYTF